This entry concerns a single T cell receptor (beta chain). Its target is not known. With a much larger clone just one base away, this may be a read error. This specimen belongs to a study of T cells in Graves' hyperthyroidism and ophthalmopathy. Overall study context: Initial diagnosis, before any treatment, was when peripheral blood was collected. Study observations and caveats: The model's output predicted ophthalmopathy at a median of 6.5 months prior to onset. Most expanded thyroid clonotypes above 0.001 recurred in blood.

The CDR3 contains 13 residues. CDR1 is MDHEN and CDR2 is SYDVKM in the germline V gene. TCR beta CDR3 regions were amplified from RNA transcripts. First-round RT-PCR of the TCR CDR3 relied on the HTBI primer set. MiXCR, applied by TCRdb to the multiplex PCR reads, yields one record per CDR3 protein. This table holds roughly 740,000 distinct CDR3 sequences, about 16% found once. It was uncontrolled infection, other autoimmune disease, pregnancy or lactation that excluded patients. What was sequenced was blood. The rearrangement links TRBV28 to TRBJ1-3, with D perhaps TRBD1 (5 bases). This receptor was identified in a man between 18 and 29 years old with Graves' hyperthyroidism. Here the CDR3 reads CASSFPGGNTICF. The DNA of the CDR3 is TGTGCCAGCAGTTTCCCCGGGGGAAACACCATATGTTTT.